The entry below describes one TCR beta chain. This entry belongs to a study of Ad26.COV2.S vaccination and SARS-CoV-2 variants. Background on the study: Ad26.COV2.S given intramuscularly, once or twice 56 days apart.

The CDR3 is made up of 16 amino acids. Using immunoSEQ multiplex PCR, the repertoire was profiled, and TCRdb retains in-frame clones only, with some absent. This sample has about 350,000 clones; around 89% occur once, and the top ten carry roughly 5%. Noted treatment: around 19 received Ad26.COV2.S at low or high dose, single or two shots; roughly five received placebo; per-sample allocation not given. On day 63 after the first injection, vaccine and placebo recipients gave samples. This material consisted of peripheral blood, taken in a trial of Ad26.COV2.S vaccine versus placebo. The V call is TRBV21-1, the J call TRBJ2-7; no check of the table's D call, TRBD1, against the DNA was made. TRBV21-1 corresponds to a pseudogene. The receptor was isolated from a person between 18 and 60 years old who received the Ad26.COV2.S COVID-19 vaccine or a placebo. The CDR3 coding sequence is TGTGCCAGCAGCAAACCTATCGGACAGGGTGCCTACGAGCAGTACTTC. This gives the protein CASSKPIGQGAYEQYF.